Below, 26 T cell receptor beta chains from the same sample are listed, as sequenced in a study of T cell responses to AZD1222 COVID-19 vaccine. TCRdb's copy holds only in-frame clones and misses some; the assay was immunoSEQ multiplex PCR. Altogether about 110,000 clones are present, around 90% being singletons, with the ten largest covering around 3.3%. Sequencing used peripheral blood, obtained on day 0 of MenACWY control vaccination. These receptors were collected from an adult in good health.

The table lists this clone with a count of one. The J gene is TRBJ1-1, the V gene TRBV28, with a weak D call TRBD1 (5 bases). Trimming cost V 8 bases and J 5 bases, with 18 bases left between them. Germline V gene sequence: CDR1 MDHEN, CDR2 SYDVKM. CDR3 length equals 14 residues. DNA for the CDR3: TGTGCCAGCGGGACCACAGCCGTCCTAACTGAAGCTTTCTTT. Its protein is CASGTTAVLTEAFF.

A single count supports this clone. The chain is built from TRBV24-1 and TRBJ1-1; the match to TRBD1 covers 8 bases. V was clipped by 4 bases and J by 1 base; unmatched bases: 4. CDR3 length equals 15 residues. Germline CDR1 is KGHDR and CDR2 is SFDVKD. The CDR3 DNA is TGTGCCACCAGTGACCCAGGACAGGGGAACACTGAAGCTTTCTTT. Protein sequence: CATSDPGQGNTEAFF.

J is TRBJ1-2 and V is TRBV7-9, with 9 positions matching TRBD1. There are 15 residues in the CDR3. Unmatched junction bases numbered 8, after V lost 5 bases and J lost 4 bases. The germline V gene has CDR1 SEHNR and CDR2 FQNEAQ (reference sequence). The CDR3 DNA is TGTGCCAGCAGCCCCCACTACAGGGGGCCCTATGGCTACACCTTC. Translation: CASSPHYRGPYGYTF. Filled out from reference TRBV7-9 and TRBJ1-2, the complete variable domain reads DTGVSQNPRHKITKRGQNVTFRCDPISEHNRLYWYRQTLGQGPEFLTYFQNEAQLEKSRLLSDRFSAERPKGSFSTLEIQRTEQGDSAMYLCASSPHYRGPYGYTFGSGTRLTVV.

The CDR3 DNA reads as TGTGCCAGCTCAAGCGTAGAGTCGCAAGAGACCCAGTACTTC. Protein sequence: CASSSVESQETQYF. The chain combines TRBV18 with TRBJ2-5; D remains ambiguous. This CDR3 contains 14 residues. CDR1 and CDR2 (germline): KGHSH, LQKENI. V shed 5 bases and J shed 2 bases, with 12 bases lying between them.

The chain carries TRBV5-1 and TRBJ2-2; TRBD1 aligns across 8 bases. The CDR3 is 19 amino acids. V shed 0 bases, J shed 3 bases, and the junction held 13 bases outside the gene matches. CDR1 is SGHRS and CDR2 is YFSETQ in the germline V gene. Written as DNA, the CDR3 is TGCGCCAGCAGCTTGGCCAAGGGGGCAGGGGGCGCATACACCGGGGAGCTGTTTTTT. Amino acids: CASSLAKGAGGAYTGELFF.

The chain is built from TRBV7-2 and TRBJ2-2; maybe TRBD1 (5 bases). The germline gives CDR1 SGHTA, CDR2 FQGNSA. The V end lost 3 bases, the J end lost 7 bases, and 12 bases lay between the germline ends. The CDR3 sequence is 14 residues long. In DNA, the CDR3 is TGTGCCAGCAGCTTGCTTACAGGCTACGGGGAGCTGTTTTTT. Amino acid sequence: CASSLLTGYGELFF.

With respect to this clone: One end of the junction fails to match germline, which may point to a read error. The rearrangement links TRBV25-1 to TRBJ1-2; 7 bases match TRBD1. This CDR3 has 15 amino acids. Germline CDR1 is MGHDK and CDR2 is SYGVNS. CDR3 residues: CASSEFTGANYGYTF. Written as DNA, the CDR3 is TGTGCCAGCAGCGAATTCACAGGGGCGAACTATGGCTACACCTTC.

The rearrangement uses TRBV10-3 and TRBJ2-3; 7 bases match TRBD1. Looked up from germline, CDR1 is ENHRY and CDR2 is SYGVKD. This CDR3 spans 14 amino acids. V lost 3 bases to trimming and J lost 4 bases; unmatched junction nucleotides: 4. CDR3 DNA: TGTGCCATCAGTGACCCGACAGGGCCAGATACGCAGTATTTT. This translates into CAISDPTGPDTQYF.

V and J are TRBV6-6 and TRBJ2-3; 10 nucleotides agree with TRBD1. Germline-derived CDR1 and CDR2 are MNHNY and SVGAGI (reference sequence). This CDR3 has 15 residues. The V gene end was trimmed by 4 bases and the J gene end by 4 bases; junction bases not matched to a gene: 5. Here the CDR3 reads CASSSGTGEADTQYF. DNA for the CDR3: TGTGCCAGCAGTTCCGGGACAGGGGAGGCAGATACGCAGTATTTT.

The chain recombines TRBV15 with TRBJ2-7; D may correspond to TRBD1 or TRBD2 (5 bases each). The CDR3 loop spans 14 amino acids. Trimming removed 5 bases from V and 3 bases from J, with 14 bases in between. Germline V gene sequence: CDR1 LNHNV, CDR2 YYDKDF (reference sequence). The CDR3 DNA reads as TGTGCCACCAGCGAGAACCGGGACGGCTACGAGCAGTACTTC. This encodes CATSENRDGYEQYF.

Of note for this clone: Other DNA sequences of this sample code for an identical CDR3. The rearrangement joins TRBV5-5 to TRBJ1-1; possible D gene TRBD1, 6 bases. V lost 0 bases and J lost 4, with 7 bases in between. The germline gives CDR1 SGHKS, CDR2 YYEKEE (reference sequence). The CDR3 runs 13 residues. CDR3 residues: CASSLGGGTEAFF. The CDR3 DNA reads as TGTGCCAGCAGCTTGGGAGGGGGCACTGAAGCTTTCTTT. The full variable domain, in which reference TRBV5-5 and TRBJ1-1 provide the parts outside the CDR3, is DAGVTQSPTHLIKTRGQQVTLRCSPISGHKSVSWYQQVLGQGPQFIFQYYEKEERGRGNFPDRFSARQFPNYSSELNVNALLLGDSALYLCASSLGGGTEAFFGQGTRLTVV.

The chain is built from TRBV6-6 and TRBJ2-3; tentatively, D is TRBD2 (5 bases). This CDR3 spans 16 amino acids. Trimming removed 5 bases from V and 0 bases from J, with 15 bases in between. Per the germline V gene, CDR1 is MNHNY and CDR2 is SVGAGI (reference sequence). CDR3 amino acids: CASSPSGFGSTDTQYF. The CDR3 bases are TGTGCCAGCAGTCCCTCGGGGTTCGGAAGCACAGATACGCAGTATTTT.

The chain employs TRBV27 and TRBJ1-5; 8 nucleotides align to TRBD1. J was trimmed by 4 bases and V by 4 bases; bases with no gene match: 12. This CDR3 has 17 residues. Germline values: CDR1 MNHEY, CDR2 SMNVEV (reference sequence). CDR3 nucleotides: TGTGCCAGCAGTTCCACAGGGGGACCCTATTCGAATCAGCCCCAGCATTTT. This translates into CASSSTGGPYSNQPQHF.

This clone was seen a single time. V and J are TRBV2 and TRBJ2-3; TRBD1 agrees at 9 bases. The CDR3 extends over 14 amino acids. The V gene's germline CDR1 is SNHLY and CDR2 FYNNEI. With V trimmed by 6 bases and J by 8 bases, 9 bases remained unmatched. The CDR3 sequence is CASRYGQGPGTQYF. CDR3 DNA sequence: TGTGCCAGCAGGTACGGACAGGGGCCGGGTACGCAGTATTTT.

This clone has only one observation. The chain couples TRBV28 to TRBJ1-1; D is uncertain. CDR3 length: 13 residues. Germline lookup yields CDR1 MDHEN and CDR2 SYDVKM. The V end was cut by 5 bases, the J end by 2 bases, with 9 bases between. In DNA form, the CDR3 reads TGTGCCAGCAGTCCGACCTATAACACTGAAGCTTTCTTT. This translates into CASSPTYNTEAFF.

The chain recombines TRBV2 with TRBJ1-5, with 7 bases aligning to TRBD1. Germline CDR1 SNHLY, CDR2 FYNNEI. This CDR3 has 15 residues. The trim removed 5 bases at V and 6 bases at J, leaving 10 bases unmatched. The CDR3 spells CASSPRQGSVQPQHF. CDR3 in DNA: TGTGCCAGCAGTCCCAGACAGGGCAGCGTTCAGCCCCAGCATTTT.

The chain is built from TRBV11-2 and TRBJ2-2; 10 positions agree with TRBD2. With 7 bases clipped from V and 0 bases from J, the junction kept 11 bases outside the gene matches. Germline CDR1 SGHAT, CDR2 FQNNGV. There are 18 residues in the CDR3. The CDR3 DNA reads as TGTGCCAGCACCGAAGCGGGGGGGTCCGGGGCGAACACCGGGGAGCTGTTTTTT. This sequence encodes CASTEAGGSGANTGELFF.

This clone occurred a few times. The rearrangement links TRBV2 to TRBJ1-2, with 7 bases that match TRBD1. J gave up 1 base and V 7 bases, and 6 bases lay outside the gene matches. The CDR3 loop spans 14 amino acids. The V gene's germline CDR1 is SNHLY and CDR2 FYNNEI. The chain's CDR3 is CASMQGVINYGYTF. The CDR3 nucleotides are TGTGCCAGCATGCAGGGGGTGATTAACTATGGCTACACCTTC.

CDR3 protein: CATSDSGAGYTF. In nucleotides, the CDR3 is TGTGCCACCAGTGATTCAGGGGCCGGCTACACCTTC. The J gene is TRBJ1-2, the V gene TRBV24-1, with D perhaps TRBD1 (6 bases). The germline V gene has CDR1 KGHDR and CDR2 SFDVKD. This CDR3 has 12 amino acids. Deletions cut 2 bases from V and 8 bases from J, with 8 bases between.

The chain joins TRBV5-1 to TRBJ1-1, with D possibly matching TRBD1 (5 bases). Germline V gene data show CDR1 as SGHRS and CDR2 as YFSETQ. CDR3 length equals 14 residues. Trimming took 0 bases from V and 6 from J, leaving 12 bases between them. Here the CDR3 reads CASSLEGSYPEAFF. The DNA of the CDR3 is TGCGCCAGCAGCTTGGAGGGGAGCTATCCTGAAGCTTTCTTT.

V usage is TRBV27 and J usage is TRBJ1-6, with 9 bases aligning to TRBD1. Germline trimming cut 2 bases from V and 8 bases from J; bases unmatched to any gene: 10. Germline lookup yields CDR1 MNHEY and CDR2 SMNVEV (reference sequence). The CDR3 covers 17 residues. The DNA of the CDR3 is TGTGCCAGCAGTTTAATTGGACAGGGGAGGTCGCATTCACCCCTCCACTTT. Its protein product is CASSLIGQGRSHSPLHF.

The chain uses TRBV2 and TRBJ2-2; D uncertain. Per germline, CDR1 SNHLY and CDR2 FYNNEI. Trimming removed 4 bases at V and 0 bases at J, with 9 bases between. The CDR3 has 15 residues. The CDR3 nucleotides read TGTGCCAGCAGTGGGCCCACCTCGAACACCGGGGAGCTGTTTTTT. This translates into CASSGPTSNTGELFF. Full variable domain (remainder filled in from reference TRBV2 and TRBJ2-2): EPEVTQTPSHQVTQMGQEVILRCVPISNHLYFYWYRQILGQKVEFLVSFYNNEISEKSEIFDDQFSVERPDGSNFTLKIRSTKLEDSAMYFCASSGPTSNTGELFFGEGSRLTVL.

This chain joins TRBV18 and TRBJ2-5; 8 bases match TRBD2. V trimming: 3 bases; J trimming: 4 bases; junction bases outside the gene matches: 10. Germline V gene data show CDR1 as KGHSH and CDR2 as LQKENI. This CDR3 is 16 amino acids long. The CDR3 protein is CASSPLPGGVRETQYF. CDR3 in DNA: TGTGCCAGCTCACCCTTACCCGGGGGGGTTCGAGAGACCCAGTACTTC.

This rearrangement joins TRBV28 to TRBJ2-7; TRBD2 agrees at 8 bases. Germline V gives CDR1 MDHEN, CDR2 SYDVKM. V shed 2 bases and J 6 bases; nucleotides not matched to a gene: 6. CDR3 length: 14 amino acids. The CDR3 loop reads CASSLLGTSFEQYF. The CDR3 DNA reads as TGTGCCAGCAGTTTACTCGGGACTAGTTTCGAGCAGTACTTC. The variable domain in full, completed from reference TRBV28 and TRBJ2-7, reads DVKVTQSSRYLVKRTGEKVFLECVQDMDHENMFWYRQDPGLGLRLIYFSYDVKMKEKGDIPEGYSVSREKKERFSLILESASTNQTSMYLCASSLLGTSFEQYFGPGTRLTVT.

The chain links TRBV19 to TRBJ1-2; TRBD1 is a possible D gene (5 bases). The V end was cut by 7 bases, the J end by 8 bases, with 17 bases between. This CDR3 spans 13 amino acids. Germline V CDR1 and CDR2: LNHDA, SQIVND (reference sequence). The DNA of the CDR3 is TGTGCCAGTAACCCAGGGTGGCAAGGAGGCTACACCTTC. It specifies CASNPGWQGGYTF.

This clone showed up just once. This CDR3 is also generated by other DNA sequences in the sample. V is TRBV15 and J is TRBJ1-2; D not certain. The germline V gene has CDR1 LNHNV and CDR2 YYDKDF (reference sequence). The CDR3 is made up of 13 amino acids. Trimming stripped 1 base from V and 4 bases from J, with 7 bases between. The CDR3 DNA sequence: TGTGCCACCAGCAGAGGGACGGGCTATGGCTACACCTTC. Protein product: CATSRGTGYGYTF.